This T cell receptor (beta chain) was captured by sequencing in a study of blood T cell repertoires in COVID-19. Across the whole study: COVID-19 samples from acute and convalescent phases originated in the United States, Italy and Spain. Sample material is recorded as cDNA or gDNA derived from T cells, B-cell-depleted T cells, or PBMCs.

Inclusive of both ends, the CDR3 amounts to 10 amino acids. CDR1 LNHDA and CDR2 SQIVND come from the germline V gene (reference sequence). In regard to this clone: This CDR3 fails to terminate in the conserved phenylalanine or tryptophan, so it likely reflects a read error. The limits of the CDR3 on the DNA are not certain, so only TCRdb's listed CDR3 is given.

As originally analysed: Amplifying reference gene primers gave estimates of nucleated cell counts. Sequenced by immunoSEQ multiplex PCR; TCRdb stores in-frame clones only, minus some. The DNA was the basis for D and trimming; V, J and clone size are from that table. Among under 60,000 clones listed, 80% to 90% were seen once. Source material: peripheral blood. The chain recombines TRBV19 with TRBJ1-1. The source of this sequence is a human donor in a cohort sampled during active COVID-19. CDR3 sequence: CASSIEGLPA.